This TCR beta chain is drawn from a study of blood T cell repertoires in COVID-19. Turning to the study itself: There were acute and convalescent COVID-19 samples, and they came from the United States, Italy and Spain. The analysed material was cDNA or gDNA that came from T cells, B-cell-depleted T cells, or PBMCs.

In the study's own analysis: The assay estimated nucleated cells by amplifying reference gene primers. Generated by immunoSEQ multiplex PCR, the TCRdb table keeps only in-frame clones and is missing some. From that table come the V and J calls and clone size; the DNA was used to work out D and trimming. The repertoire holds 130,000 to 150,000 clones, around 86% seen once, with around 38% in the top ten. J was trimmed by 4 bases and V by 0 bases; bases with no gene match: 5. CDR3 length equals 15 residues. Germline V gene sequence: CDR1 MNHEY, CDR2 SVGAGI. Sequenced: peripheral blood. The V and J genes are TRBV6-5 and TRBJ2-7; 8 nucleotides align to TRBD1. This receptor was obtained from a man aged 50 to 59 who had recovered from COVID-19. The CDR3 sequence: CASSYSSRGQYEQYF. In nucleotides, the CDR3 is TGTGCCAGCAGTTACTCGTCCAGGGGGCAGTACGAGCAGTACTTC.